The clone carrying this T cell receptor beta chain was detected ten times or more. The antigen remains unidentified. A library of TCRbeta sequences, prepared with unique molecular identifiers, was generated. From the PCR reads, TCRdb called clonotypes with MiXCR, one entry per CDR3 protein. The table lists just under 350,000 distinct CDR3 sequences, around 15% of them singletons, with roughly 40% in the top ten. This sample stems from a study of T-cell reconstitution after alpha-beta-depleted transplantation in children. General study findings and limits: About two months after transplant, alpha-beta T cells reportedly came from several hundred expanded graft clones. After transplant, high TCRbeta diversity at day 60 in some patients arose from surviving recipient T cells and thymic progenitors.

CDR3 length equals 12 residues. V dropped 6 bases and J dropped 1 base, with 10 bases sitting between them. CDR1 and CDR2 (germline): SQVTM, ANQGSEA. Here the sequenced sample was PBMCs, mostly from graft donor cells, taken 360 days after TCRalphabeta/CD19-depleted stem cell transplant. The receptor's source is a male patient aged 2-9 years who had a stem cell transplant for acute lymphoblastic leukemia, so the T cells may come from the graft donor. The J gene is TRBJ2-7, the V gene TRBV29-1, with D uncertain. CDR3 amino acids: CSVDGPSYEQYF. DNA of the CDR3: TGCAGCGTCGATGGACCTTCCTACGAGCAGTACTTC.